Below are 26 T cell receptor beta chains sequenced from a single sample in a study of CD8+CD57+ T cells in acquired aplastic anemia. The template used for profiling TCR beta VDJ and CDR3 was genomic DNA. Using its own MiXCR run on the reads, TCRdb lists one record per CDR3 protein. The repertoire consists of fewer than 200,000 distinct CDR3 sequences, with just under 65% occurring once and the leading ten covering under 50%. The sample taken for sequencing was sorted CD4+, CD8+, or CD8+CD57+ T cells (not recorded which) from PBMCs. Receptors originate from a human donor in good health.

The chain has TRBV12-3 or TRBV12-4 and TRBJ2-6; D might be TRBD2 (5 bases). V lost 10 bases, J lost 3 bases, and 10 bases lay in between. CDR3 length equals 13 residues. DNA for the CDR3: TGTGCCACCTCGGGGTTTGGGGCCAACGTCCTGACTTTC. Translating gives CATSGFGANVLTF.

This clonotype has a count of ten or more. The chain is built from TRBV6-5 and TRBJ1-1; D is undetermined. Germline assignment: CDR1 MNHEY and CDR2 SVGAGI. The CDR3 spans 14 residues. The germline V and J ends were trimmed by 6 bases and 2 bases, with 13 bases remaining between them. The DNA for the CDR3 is TGTGCCAGCAGACTTGCCCCCCGAAACACTGAAGCTTTCTTT. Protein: CASRLAPRNTEAFF.

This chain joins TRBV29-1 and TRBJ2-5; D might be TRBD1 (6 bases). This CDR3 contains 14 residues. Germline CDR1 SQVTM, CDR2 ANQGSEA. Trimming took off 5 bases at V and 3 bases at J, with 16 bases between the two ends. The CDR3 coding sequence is TGCAGCGTTTTACAGGGAGCGCTAGAAGAGACCCAGTACTTC. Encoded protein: CSVLQGALEETQYF.

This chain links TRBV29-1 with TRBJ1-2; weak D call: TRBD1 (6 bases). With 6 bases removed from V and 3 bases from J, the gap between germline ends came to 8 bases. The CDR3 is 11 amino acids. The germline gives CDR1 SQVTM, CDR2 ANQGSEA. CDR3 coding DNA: TGCAGCGTCCAGGGGTACTATGGCTACACCTTC. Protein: CSVQGYYGYTF.

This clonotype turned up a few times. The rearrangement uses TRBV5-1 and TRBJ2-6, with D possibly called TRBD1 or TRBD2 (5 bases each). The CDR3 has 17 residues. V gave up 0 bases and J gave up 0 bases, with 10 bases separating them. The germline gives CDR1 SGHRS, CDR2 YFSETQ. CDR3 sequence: CASSLEGRSSGANVLTF. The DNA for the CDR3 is TGCGCCAGCAGCTTGGAGGGACGGAGCTCTGGGGCCAACGTCCTGACTTTC. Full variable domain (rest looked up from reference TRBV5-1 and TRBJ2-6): KAGVTQTPRYLIKTRGQQVTLSCSPISGHRSVSWYQQTPGQGLQFLFEYFSETQRNKGNFPGRFSGRQFSNSRSEMNVSTLELGDSALYLCASSLEGRSSGANVLTFGAGSRLTVL.

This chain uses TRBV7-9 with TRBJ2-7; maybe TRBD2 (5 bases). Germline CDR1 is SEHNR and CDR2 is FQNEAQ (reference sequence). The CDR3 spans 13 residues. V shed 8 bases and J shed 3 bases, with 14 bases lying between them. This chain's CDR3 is CASDQEDLYEQYF. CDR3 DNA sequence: TGTGCCAGCGACCAGGAGGACCTCTACGAGCAGTACTTC.

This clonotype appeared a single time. Here the CDR3 reads CATSREFGGLQHF. As DNA, the CDR3 is TGTGCCACCAGCAGAGAGTTCGGAGGATTACAGCATTTT. The V call is TRBV15, the J call TRBJ1-5; unclear D gene. V was shortened by 0 bases and J by 13 bases, with 13 bases between the two germline ends. This CDR3 has 13 residues. Germline V gene lookup returns CDR1 LNHNV and CDR2 YYDKDF (reference sequence).

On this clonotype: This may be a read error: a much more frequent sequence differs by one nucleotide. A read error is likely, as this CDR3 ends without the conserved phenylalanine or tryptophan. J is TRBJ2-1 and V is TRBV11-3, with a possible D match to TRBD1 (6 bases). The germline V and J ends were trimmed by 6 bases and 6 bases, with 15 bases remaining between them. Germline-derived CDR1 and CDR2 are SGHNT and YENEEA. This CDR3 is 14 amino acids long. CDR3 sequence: CASSHREGANEQFL. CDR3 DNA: TGTGCCAGCAGTCACAGGGAAGGAGCCAATGAGCAGTTCCTC.

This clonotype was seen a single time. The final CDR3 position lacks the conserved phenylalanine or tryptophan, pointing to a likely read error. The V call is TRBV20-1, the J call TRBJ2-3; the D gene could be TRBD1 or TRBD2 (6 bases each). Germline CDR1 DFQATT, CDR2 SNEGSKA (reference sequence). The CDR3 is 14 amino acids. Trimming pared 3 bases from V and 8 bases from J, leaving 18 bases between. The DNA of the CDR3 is TGCAGTGCTAGTTTCGGGGGCCGGGGCGGTACGCAGTATGTT. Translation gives CSASFGGRGGTQYV.

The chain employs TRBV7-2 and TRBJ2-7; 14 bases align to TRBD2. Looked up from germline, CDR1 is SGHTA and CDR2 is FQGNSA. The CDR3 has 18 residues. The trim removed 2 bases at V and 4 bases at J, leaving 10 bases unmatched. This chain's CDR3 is CASSLTPPGLAGAYEQYF. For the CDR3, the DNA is TGTGCCAGCAGCTTAACCCCCCCGGGACTAGCGGGAGCTTACGAGCAGTACTTC.

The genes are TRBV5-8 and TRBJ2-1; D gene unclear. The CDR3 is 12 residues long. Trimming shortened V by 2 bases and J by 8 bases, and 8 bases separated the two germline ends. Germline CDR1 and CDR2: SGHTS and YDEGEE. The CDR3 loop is CASSLLGYEQFF. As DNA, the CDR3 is TGTGCCAGCAGCTTATTGGGGTATGAGCAGTTCTTC.

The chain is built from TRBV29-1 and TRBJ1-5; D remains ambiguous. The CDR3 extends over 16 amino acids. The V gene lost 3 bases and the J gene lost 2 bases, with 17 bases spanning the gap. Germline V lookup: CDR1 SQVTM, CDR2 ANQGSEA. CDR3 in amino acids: CSVDGGHFEGNQPQHF. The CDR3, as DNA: TGCAGCGTTGATGGAGGCCATTTTGAGGGCAATCAGCCCCAGCATTTT. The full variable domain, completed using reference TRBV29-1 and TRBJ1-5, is SAVISQKPSRDICQRGTSLTIQCQVDSQVTMMFWYRQQPGQSLTLIATANQGSEATYESGFVIDKFPISRPNLTFSTLTVSNMSPEDSSIYLCSVDGGHFEGNQPQHFGDGTRLSIL.

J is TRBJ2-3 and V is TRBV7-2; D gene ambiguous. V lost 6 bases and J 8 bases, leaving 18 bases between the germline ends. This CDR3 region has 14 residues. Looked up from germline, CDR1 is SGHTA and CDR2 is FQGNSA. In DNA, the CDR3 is TGTGCCAGCAGTCCGTCCGCGCCCACACGTACGCAGTATTTT. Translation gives CASSPSAPTRTQYF.

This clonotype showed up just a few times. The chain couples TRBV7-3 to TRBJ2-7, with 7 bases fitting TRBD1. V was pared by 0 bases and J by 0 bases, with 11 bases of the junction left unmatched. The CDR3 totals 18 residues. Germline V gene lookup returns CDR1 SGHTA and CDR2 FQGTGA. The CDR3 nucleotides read TGTGCCAGCAGCTTAACCCCACTGACAGGGAAAACCTCCTACGAGCAGTACTTC. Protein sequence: CASSLTPLTGKTSYEQYF. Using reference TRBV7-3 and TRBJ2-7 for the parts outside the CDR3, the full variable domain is GAGVSQTPSNKVTEKGKYVELRCDPISGHTALYWYRQSLGQGPEFLIYFQGTGAADDSGLPNDRFFAVRPEGSVSTLKIQRTERGDSAVYLCASSLTPLTGKTSYEQYFGPGTRLTVT.

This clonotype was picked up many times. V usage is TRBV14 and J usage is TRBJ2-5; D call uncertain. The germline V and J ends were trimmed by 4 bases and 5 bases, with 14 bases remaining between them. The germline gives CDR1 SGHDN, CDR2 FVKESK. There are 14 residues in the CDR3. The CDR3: CASSLWGRAETQYF. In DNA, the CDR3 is TGTGCCAGCAGCCTCTGGGGAAGGGCGGAGACCCAGTACTTC.

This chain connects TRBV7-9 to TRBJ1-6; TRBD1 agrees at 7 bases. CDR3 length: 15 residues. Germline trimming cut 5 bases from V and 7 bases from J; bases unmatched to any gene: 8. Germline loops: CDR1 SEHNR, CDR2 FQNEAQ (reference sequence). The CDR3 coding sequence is TGTGCCAGCAGCGACCGACAGGGTAGGAATTCACCCCTCCACTTT. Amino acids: CASSDRQGRNSPLHF.

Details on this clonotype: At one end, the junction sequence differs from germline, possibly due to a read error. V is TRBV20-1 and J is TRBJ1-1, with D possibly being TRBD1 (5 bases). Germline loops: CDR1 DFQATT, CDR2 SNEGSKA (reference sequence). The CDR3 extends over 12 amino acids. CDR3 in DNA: TGCAGTGCTAGGGGGGGGAACACTGAAGCCTTCTTT. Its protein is CSARGGNTEAFF.

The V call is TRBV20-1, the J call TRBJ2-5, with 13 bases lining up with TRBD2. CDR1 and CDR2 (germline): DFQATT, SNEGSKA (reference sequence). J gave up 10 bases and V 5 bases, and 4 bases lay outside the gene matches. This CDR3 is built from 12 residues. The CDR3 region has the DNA TGCAGTGCTCCCGGACTAGCGGGGGACCAGTACTTC. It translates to CSAPGLAGDQYF.

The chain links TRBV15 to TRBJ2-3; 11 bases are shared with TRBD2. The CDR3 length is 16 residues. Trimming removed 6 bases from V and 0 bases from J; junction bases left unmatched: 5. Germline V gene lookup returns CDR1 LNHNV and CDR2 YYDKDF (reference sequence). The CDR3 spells CATRARLAGSTDTQYF. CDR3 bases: TGTGCCACCAGAGCCCGACTAGCGGGGAGCACAGATACGCAGTATTTT.

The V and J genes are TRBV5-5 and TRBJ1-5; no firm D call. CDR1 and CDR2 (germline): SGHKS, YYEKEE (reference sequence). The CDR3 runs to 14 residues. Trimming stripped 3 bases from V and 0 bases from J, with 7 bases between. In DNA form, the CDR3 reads TGTGCCAGCAGCTATACAGATAGCAATCAGCCCCAGCATTTT. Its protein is CASSYTDSNQPQHF.

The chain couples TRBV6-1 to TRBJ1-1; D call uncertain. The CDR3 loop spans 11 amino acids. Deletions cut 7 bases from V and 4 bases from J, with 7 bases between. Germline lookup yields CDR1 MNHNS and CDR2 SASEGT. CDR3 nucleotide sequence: TGTGCCAGCATGGAGGGCACTGAAGCTTTCTTT. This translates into CASMEGTEAFF.

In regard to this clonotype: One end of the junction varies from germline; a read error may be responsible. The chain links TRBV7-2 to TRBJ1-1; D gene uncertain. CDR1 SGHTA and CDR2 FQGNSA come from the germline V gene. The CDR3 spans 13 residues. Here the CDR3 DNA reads TGTGCCAGCACCATCTTAGGGCGCTCTGAGGCTTTCTTT. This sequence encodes CASTILGRSEAFF.

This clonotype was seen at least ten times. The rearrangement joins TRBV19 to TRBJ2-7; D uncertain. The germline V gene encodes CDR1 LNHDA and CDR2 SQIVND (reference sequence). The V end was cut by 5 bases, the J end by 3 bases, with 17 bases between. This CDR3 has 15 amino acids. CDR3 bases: TGTGCCAGTAGTGTTGGACGCGCTTCGGGCTACGAGCAGTACTTC. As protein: CASSVGRASGYEQYF.

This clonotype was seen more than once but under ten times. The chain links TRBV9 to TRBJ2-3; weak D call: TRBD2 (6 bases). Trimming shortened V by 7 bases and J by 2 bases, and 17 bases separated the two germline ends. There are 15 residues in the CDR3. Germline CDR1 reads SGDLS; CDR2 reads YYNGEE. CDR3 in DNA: TGTGCCAGCTCCCCCTATAGCGGAGCCACAGATACGCAGTATTTT. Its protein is CASSPYSGATDTQYF.

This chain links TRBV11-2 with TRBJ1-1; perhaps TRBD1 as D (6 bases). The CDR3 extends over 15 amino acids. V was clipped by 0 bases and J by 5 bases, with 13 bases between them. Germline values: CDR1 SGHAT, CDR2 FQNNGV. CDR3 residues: CASSLEGGVGTEAFF. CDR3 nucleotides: TGTGCCAGCAGCTTAGAAGGGGGAGTTGGTACTGAAGCTTTCTTT.

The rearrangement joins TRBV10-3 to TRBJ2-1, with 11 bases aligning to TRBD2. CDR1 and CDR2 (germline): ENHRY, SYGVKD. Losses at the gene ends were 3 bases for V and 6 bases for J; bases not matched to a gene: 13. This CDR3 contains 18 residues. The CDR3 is CAISDWTATSGVGNEQFF. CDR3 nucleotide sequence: TGTGCCATCAGTGACTGGACTGCGACTAGCGGGGTAGGCAATGAGCAGTTCTTC.